This is a list of T cell receptor beta chains from one sample in a study of regulatory T cells in long-lasting Graves disease. TCRdb independently ran MiXCR on the multiplex PCR reads; one entry per CDR3 protein. The table records almost 350,000 distinct CDR3 sequences, about 18% of them present only once. The sample here was peripheral blood mononuclear cells (PBMCs), taken when the disease was refractory, from a patient treated with antithyroid drugs. The receptors stem from a female donor with Graves disease. Each CDR3 is given without its conserved first and last residue. Each record gives: V gene, J gene, CDR3 protein.

v_gene: TRBV20-1
j_gene: TRBJ1-2
CDR3aa: SAPQRGQVGYT

v_gene: TRBV28
j_gene: TRBJ2-7
CDR3aa: ASSWGTVSYEQY

v_gene: TRBV12-3/TRBV12-4
j_gene: TRBJ2-2
CDR3aa: ASSQGSTGELF

v_gene: TRBV20-1
j_gene: TRBJ1-6
CDR3aa: SARGGDYNSPLH

v_gene: TRBV7-2
j_gene: TRBJ2-3
CDR3aa: ASSLASGRAGETQY

v_gene: TRBV29-1
j_gene: TRBJ1-1
CDR3aa: SVDSLAGASEAF

v_gene: TRBV29-1
j_gene: TRBJ2-7
CDR3aa: SVRTGQRYEQY

v_gene: TRBV6-1
j_gene: TRBJ1-3
CDR3aa: ASSRTGLVGNTIY

v_gene: TRBV5-8
j_gene: TRBJ1-5
CDR3aa: AGSTSGFGGNQPQH

v_gene: TRBV4-1
j_gene: TRBJ2-5
CDR3aa: ASSQDILAGVRQTQY

v_gene: TRBV11-3
j_gene: TRBJ2-3
CDR3aa: ASSPRRGQGTDTQY

v_gene: TRBV6-9
j_gene: TRBJ1-1
CDR3aa: ASSYSLGVGGRNTEAF

v_gene: TRBV11-2
j_gene: TRBJ1-2
CDR3aa: ASSLSGQGGYGYT

v_gene: TRBV18
j_gene: TRBJ2-3
CDR3aa: ASSPRGRDTQY

v_gene: TRBV19
j_gene: TRBJ1-1
CDR3aa: ASTLDHGKTEAF

v_gene: TRBV19
j_gene: TRBJ2-5
CDR3aa: ASSGGWTTQETQY

v_gene: TRBV2
j_gene: TRBJ2-1
CDR3aa: ASSHGLAGIYNEQF

v_gene: TRBV10-3
j_gene: TRBJ1-1
CDR3aa: AISVEGTEAF

v_gene: TRBV7-2
j_gene: TRBJ1-4
CDR3aa: ASSLGGGEDEKLF

v_gene: TRBV4-3
j_gene: TRBJ2-5
CDR3aa: ASSQDGQGTQY

v_gene: TRBV2
j_gene: TRBJ1-1
CDR3aa: ASSVARANTEAF

v_gene: TRBV7-2
j_gene: TRBJ2-5
CDR3aa: ASSRRGPRGETQY

v_gene: TRBV24-1
j_gene: TRBJ2-5
CDR3aa: ATSEIAGVRETQY

v_gene: TRBV7-9
j_gene: TRBJ1-5
CDR3aa: ASSSGTGGFQPQH

v_gene: TRBV2
j_gene: TRBJ1-2
CDR3aa: ASSVLTRDSNYGYT

v_gene: TRBV6-1
j_gene: TRBJ1-1
CDR3aa: ASSSGLRTARNTEAF

v_gene: TRBV6-2/TRBV6-3
j_gene: TRBJ2-5
CDR3aa: ASSPWASQETQY

v_gene: TRBV5-5
j_gene: TRBJ1-2
CDR3aa: ASTSLQGNYGYT

v_gene: TRBV27
j_gene: TRBJ2-3
CDR3aa: ASRTAPGGDDPDTQY

v_gene: TRBV3-1
j_gene: TRBJ1-4
CDR3aa: ASSQEGTRGNRAV

v_gene: TRBV6-1
j_gene: TRBJ2-5
CDR3aa: ASSEERGQEETQY

v_gene: TRBV11-2
j_gene: TRBJ1-2
CDR3aa: ASSLPGTAVYT

v_gene: TRBV2
j_gene: TRBJ2-7
CDR3aa: ASSQRLITHYEQY

v_gene: TRBV7-2
j_gene: TRBJ2-5
CDR3aa: ASSSPTTRPLETQY

v_gene: TRBV18
j_gene: TRBJ2-7
CDR3aa: ASSPDSFSYEQY

v_gene: TRBV9
j_gene: TRBJ1-4
CDR3aa: ASSRGQEEKLF

v_gene: TRBV6-5
j_gene: TRBJ1-3
CDR3aa: ASSSPKSGNTIY

v_gene: TRBV27
j_gene: TRBJ1-2
CDR3aa: ASSTTDNYGYT

v_gene: TRBV7-3
j_gene: TRBJ1-2
CDR3aa: ASSLSHREGNIYGYT

v_gene: TRBV5-1
j_gene: TRBJ1-2
CDR3aa: ASSLSEGFKQIYGYT

v_gene: TRBV2
j_gene: TRBJ2-3
CDR3aa: AGGGETSGDTQY

v_gene: TRBV5-1
j_gene: TRBJ1-1
CDR3aa: ASRPTGDYRAF

v_gene: TRBV6-1
j_gene: TRBJ2-6
CDR3aa: ASRDSSGSTGANVLT

v_gene: TRBV19
j_gene: TRBJ2-6
CDR3aa: ASSIRGHLSGANVLT

v_gene: TRBV20-1
j_gene: TRBJ2-5
CDR3aa: SARSGLAGGETQY

v_gene: TRBV5-6
j_gene: TRBJ1-3
CDR3aa: ASSWGDGSSGNTIY

v_gene: TRBV11-2
j_gene: TRBJ2-7
CDR3aa: ASSFEGNGAEQY

v_gene: TRBV2
j_gene: TRBJ2-3
CDR3aa: ASDEDSTDTQY

v_gene: TRBV10-3
j_gene: TRBJ2-1
CDR3aa: AISEGGGALDEQF

v_gene: TRBV20-1
j_gene: TRBJ1-6
CDR3aa: SADNGAYNSPLH

v_gene: TRBV5-1
j_gene: TRBJ1-1
CDR3aa: ASSLVAGGTGEAF

v_gene: TRBV6-5
j_gene: TRBJ1-5
CDR3aa: ASSYSGDAIQPQH

v_gene: TRBV12-3/TRBV12-4
j_gene: TRBJ1-5
CDR3aa: ASSFGGGRGWPQH

v_gene: TRBV19
j_gene: TRBJ1-2
CDR3aa: AGYRNYGYT

v_gene: TRBV9
j_gene: TRBJ2-2
CDR3aa: ASSPTGSGFPNTGELF

v_gene: TRBV27
j_gene: TRBJ2-2
CDR3aa: ASSFSAGRATGELF

v_gene: TRBV10-3
j_gene: TRBJ2-7
CDR3aa: AISESGQYSYEQY